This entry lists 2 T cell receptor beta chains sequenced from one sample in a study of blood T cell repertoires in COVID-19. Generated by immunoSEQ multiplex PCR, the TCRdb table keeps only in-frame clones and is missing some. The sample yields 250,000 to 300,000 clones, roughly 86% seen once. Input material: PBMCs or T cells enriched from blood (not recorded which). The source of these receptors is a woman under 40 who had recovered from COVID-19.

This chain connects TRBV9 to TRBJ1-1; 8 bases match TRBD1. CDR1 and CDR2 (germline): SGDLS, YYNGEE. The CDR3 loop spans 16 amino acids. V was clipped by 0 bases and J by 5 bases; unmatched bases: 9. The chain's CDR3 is CASSVDSRTGWTEAFF. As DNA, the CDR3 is TGTGCCAGCAGCGTAGACTCTCGGACAGGGTGGACTGAAGCTTTCTTT. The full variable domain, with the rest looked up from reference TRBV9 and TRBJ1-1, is DSGVTQTPKHLITATGQRVTLRCSPRSGDLSVYWYQQSLDQGLQFLIQYYNGEERAKGNILERFSAQQFPDLHSELNLSSLELGDSALYFCASSVDSRTGWTEAFFGQGTRLTVV.

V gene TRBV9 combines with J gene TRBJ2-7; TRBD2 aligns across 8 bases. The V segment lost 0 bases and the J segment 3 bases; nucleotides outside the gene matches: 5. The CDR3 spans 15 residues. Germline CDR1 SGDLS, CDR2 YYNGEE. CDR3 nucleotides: TGTGCCAGCAGCGTAGAGAGCGGGAGATTCTACGAGCAGTACTTC. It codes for CASSVESGRFYEQYF.